These 10 T cell receptor beta chains share one sample of origin, sequenced in a study of CD8 T cells in ankylosing spondylitis (TCRdb year 2017). Broad study findings and their caveats: Blood from ankylosing spondylitis patients appeared to be characterized by a TCR beta motif made up of under ten highly homologous amino acid variants.

The method was 5' RACE. Sequencing relied on an Illumina HiSeq 2500. TCRdb reran the public reads through fastp at Q25 and MiXCR, keeping productive beta chains. Each entry is one CDR3 protein sequence, shown with its most common DNA and genes. The sample includes about 450,000 distinct CDR3 sequences, with 25% to 30% observed a single time. In total, the top ten clones hold about 0.9% of the sample. Their antigens are not known. Material: blood, either unsorted or a sorted T cell fraction (not recorded which). These receptors all stem from a male donor with ankylosing spondylitis.

The rearrangement joins TRBV2 to TRBJ1-2; D ambiguous. This CDR3 is built from 12 residues. Germline lookup yields CDR1 SNHLY and CDR2 FYNNEI. V was cut by 1 base and J by 5 bases, with 5 bases left in between. For the CDR3, the DNA is TGTGCCAGCAGTGAAGTGGAGTATGGCTACACCTTC. Protein product: CASSEVEYGYTF.

The gene calls are TRBV3-1 and TRBJ2-2, with TRBD1 matching over 7 bases. In germline, CDR1 is LGHDT, CDR2 YNNKEL (reference sequence). J gave up 6 bases and V 4 bases, and 5 bases lay outside the gene matches. The length of the CDR3 is 14 residues. CDR3 nucleotides: TGTGCCAGCAGCCGCAAGGGGGCTTCCGGGGAGCTGTTTTTT. This encodes CASSRKGASGELFF. The whole variable domain, remainder taken from reference TRBV3-1 and TRBJ2-2, is DTAVSQTPKYLVTQMGNDKSIKCEQNLGHDTMYWYKQDSKKFLKIMFSYNNKELIINETVPNRFSPKSPDKAHLNLHINSLELGDSAVYFCASSRKGASGELFFGEGSRLTVL.

This clonotype occurred a few times. V is TRBV6-1 and J is TRBJ1-2; D may be TRBD1 (5 bases). The germline gives CDR1 MNHNS, CDR2 SASEGT. The CDR3 runs to 14 residues. V dropped 6 bases and J dropped 4 bases, with 15 bases sitting between them. The CDR3 nucleotides read TGTGCCAGCAGCTTTAACCCGACAGTCTATGGCTACACCTTC. Translated: CASSFNPTVYGYTF.

This clonotype was picked up a small number of times. The V and J genes are TRBV7-2 and TRBJ2-5; D gene uncertain. V shed 8 bases and J shed 5 bases, with 9 bases lying between them. The CDR3 is 11 residues long. CDR1 is SGHTA and CDR2 is FQGNSA in the germline V gene. CDR3 nucleotides: TGTGCCAGCTCAGCGTACGAGACCCAGTACTTC. Translation gives CASSAYETQYF.

This sequence joins TRBV5-1 and TRBJ1-2; D unresolved. Germline-derived CDR1 and CDR2 are SGHRS and YFSETQ. The CDR3 runs to 17 residues. V shed 1 base and J shed 3 bases, with 19 bases lying between them. The CDR3 DNA reads as TGCGCCAGCAGCTTGTCGGCAGGACTAAACCTTTACTATGGCTACACCTTC. It yields the protein CASSLSAGLNLYYGYTF.

The count of this clonotype is one. The rearrangement uses TRBV7-2 and TRBJ2-7; 8 bases line up with TRBD1. This CDR3 is built from 15 residues. In germline, CDR1 is SGHTA, CDR2 FQGNSA. V shed 1 base and J 0 bases; nucleotides not matched to a gene: 2. The CDR3 is CASSLVQGVSYEQYF. CDR3 in DNA: TGTGCCAGCAGCTTAGTACAGGGGGTCTCCTACGAGCAGTACTTC. The full variable domain, with the rest looked up from reference TRBV7-2 and TRBJ2-7, is GAGVSQSPSNKVTEKGKDVELRCDPISGHTALYWYRQSLGQGLEFLIYFQGNSAPDKSGLPSDRFSAERTGGSVSTLTIQRTQQEDSAVYLCASSLVQGVSYEQYFGPGTRLTVT.

This clonotype was found a few times. The CDR3 here is CASSYVWAGNSPLHF. As DNA, the CDR3 is TGTGCCAGCAGTTACGTCTGGGCAGGGAATTCACCCCTCCACTTT. The gene calls are TRBV6-5 and TRBJ1-6, with TRBD1 as a possible D gene (5 bases). Germline V gives CDR1 MNHEY, CDR2 SVGAGI. The CDR3 totals 15 residues. V was pared by 2 bases and J by 7 bases, with 12 bases between.

The V and J genes are TRBV7-7 and TRBJ2-2; perhaps D is TRBD1 or TRBD2 (5 bases each). This CDR3 is 16 amino acids long. Germline V gene lookup returns CDR1 SSHAT and CDR2 FNYEAQ (reference sequence). Trimming took 5 bases from V and 0 from J, leaving 13 bases between them. The CDR3 here is CASSPGRIANTGELFF. The CDR3 DNA follows: TGTGCCAGCAGCCCGGGACGGATCGCGAACACCGGGGAGCTGTTTTTT.

This clonotype appeared a few times. This sequence joins TRBV5-1 and TRBJ2-7, with TRBD2 matching over 9 bases. Losses at the gene ends were 2 bases for V and 5 bases for J; bases not matched to a gene: 5. CDR3 length: 14 amino acids. Per germline, CDR1 SGHRS and CDR2 YFSETQ. The CDR3 DNA reads TGCGCCAGCAGCTTCTCTAGCGGGAATAACGAGCAGTACGTC. Translation: CASSFSSGNNEQYV.

This clonotype was counted at least ten times. The CDR3 DNA follows: TGTGCCACCAGTTCCTACAATGAGCAGTTCTTC. The encoded protein is CATSSYNEQFF. The rearrangement joins TRBV24-1 to TRBJ2-1; D is ambiguous. The CDR3 runs 11 residues. The germline V and J ends were trimmed by 6 bases and 1 base, with 0 bases remaining between them. Germline CDR1 and CDR2: KGHDR and SFDVKD.